Listed here are 28 T cell receptor beta chains from one sample, sequenced in a study of blood T cell repertoires in COVID-19. Profiled with immunoSEQ multiplex PCR; TCRdb holds only in-frame clones, not every one. This table has about 92,000 clones, about 85% appearing once. The specimen sequenced was peripheral blood. The receptors here all came from a man at least 80 years old with acute or convalescent COVID-19.

The chain joins TRBV6-5 to TRBJ1-1; TRBD1 matches 9 bases. The CDR3 contains 13 residues. CDR1 and CDR2 (germline): MNHEY, SVGAGI. J gave up 10 bases and V 2 bases, and 5 bases lay outside the gene matches. CDR3 loop: CASSYQRQGVAFF. The DNA for the CDR3 is TGTGCCAGCAGTTACCAGAGACAGGGGGTAGCTTTCTTT.

In regard to this clone: Other DNA sequences in the same sample also yield this CDR3. The chain employs TRBV5-1 and TRBJ2-5, with TRBD1 identical over 7 bases. Germline assignment: CDR1 SGHRS and CDR2 YFSETQ. V gave up 2 bases and J gave up 3 bases; unmatched junction bases: 4. The CDR3 has 14 residues. The CDR3 here is CASSLRTGEETQYF. The CDR3 nucleotides read TGCGCCAGCAGCTTAAGGACAGGCGAAGAGACCCAGTACTTC.

In DNA form, the CDR3 reads TGTGCCAGCAGCTTGAAAGCGGGATTTACAGAGACCCAGTACTTC. Its protein is CASSLKAGFTETQYF. V and J are TRBV5-4 and TRBJ2-5; 7 positions agree with TRBD2. In germline, CDR1 is SGHNT, CDR2 YYREEE (reference sequence). V lost 1 base, J lost 4 bases, and 7 bases stayed unmatched. This CDR3 has 15 amino acids.

This clone has only a few counts. The V and J genes are TRBV9 and TRBJ2-3; possible D gene TRBD2, 6 bases. The CDR3 is 16 residues long. V was clipped by 0 bases and J by 4 bases, with 15 bases between them. Germline loops: CDR1 SGDLS, CDR2 YYNGEE. This chain's CDR3 is CASSVADGGFADTQYF. The CDR3 bases are TGTGCCAGCAGCGTAGCTGACGGAGGGTTCGCAGATACGCAGTATTTT.

This clone was detected a few times. V usage is TRBV27 and J usage is TRBJ2-3; TRBD2 matches 7 bases. The CDR3 sequence is 13 residues long. Trimming cost V 8 bases and J 1 base; bases outside gene matches: 3. Germline lookup yields CDR1 MNHEY and CDR2 SMNVEV (reference sequence). CDR3 amino acids: CASRLAGTDTQYF. CDR3 DNA sequence: TGTGCCAGCCGCCTAGCGGGCACAGATACGCAGTATTTT.

The V and J genes are TRBV21-1 and TRBJ2-7; no DNA check was done on the table's D call, TRBD1. TRBV21-1 is recorded as a pseudogene. The CDR3 length is 16 residues. The CDR3 sequence is CASSQNPDRGKNEQYF. The CDR3 DNA follows: TGTGCCAGCAGCCAAAACCCCGACAGGGGAAAAAACGAGCAGTACTTC.

CDR3 sequence: CSVGEREGYNEQFF. The CDR3 DNA follows: TGCAGCGTTGGGGAGCGGGAGGGGTACAATGAGCAGTTCTTC. The rearrangement joins TRBV29-1 to TRBJ2-1, with 10 nucleotides matching TRBD2. V shed 4 bases, J shed 4 bases, and the junction held 4 bases outside the gene matches. Per germline, CDR1 SQVTM and CDR2 ANQGSEA. The CDR3 is 14 residues long.

The chain is built from TRBV11-3 and TRBJ2-1, with 8 bases aligning to TRBD1. The CDR3 loop spans 16 amino acids. Germline loops: CDR1 SGHNT, CDR2 YENEEA. The trim removed 5 bases at V and 2 bases at J, leaving 8 bases unmatched. As DNA, the CDR3 is TGTGCCAGCAGCCACTACGGACAGGGTCCCTACAATGAGCAGTTCTTC. Amino acids: CASSHYGQGPYNEQFF.

The chain is built from TRBV11-1 and TRBJ2-5, with 9 bases matching TRBD1. Germline CDR1 reads SGHAT; CDR2 reads FQDESV (reference sequence). The trim removed 5 bases at V and 4 bases at J, leaving 5 bases unmatched. This CDR3 spans 14 amino acids. CDR3 loop: CASSAGTGRETQYF. In DNA form, the CDR3 reads TGTGCCAGCAGCGCGGGGACAGGGCGAGAGACCCAGTACTTC.

This chain connects TRBV9 to TRBJ1-6, with D unclear. Germline lookup yields CDR1 SGDLS and CDR2 YYNGEE. The CDR3 loop spans 15 amino acids. Trimming shortened V by 3 bases and J by 5 bases, and 12 bases separated the two germline ends. The CDR3 DNA sequence: TGTGCCAGCAGCGGAGGCGGGCCTAATAATTCACCCCTCCACTTT. This codes for CASSGGGPNNSPLHF.

The V and J genes are TRBV27 and TRBJ2-3; TRBD1 is a possible D gene (5 bases). The germline V gene has CDR1 MNHEY and CDR2 SMNVEV (reference sequence). V was trimmed by 4 bases and J by 0 bases, leaving 8 bases between them. This CDR3 region has 14 residues. The CDR3 DNA follows: TGTGCCAGCAGTTCCAGACAGAGCACAGATACGCAGTATTTT. Translation: CASSSRQSTDTQYF.

The V and J genes are TRBV28 and TRBJ2-3; 7 bases are shared with TRBD2. There are 15 residues in the CDR3. V lost 8 bases to trimming and J lost 6 bases; unmatched junction nucleotides: 14. Per germline, CDR1 MDHEN and CDR2 SYDVKM. CDR3 nucleotides: TGTGCCAGCCCACGGGGTGGCGGGAGACCGGATACGCAGTATTTT. As protein: CASPRGGGRPDTQYF.

This chain links TRBV9 with TRBJ2-7, with 16 bases lining up with TRBD2. Looked up from germline, CDR1 is SGDLS and CDR2 is YYNGEE. This CDR3 has 14 amino acids. Trimming at V came to 2 bases and at J to 7 bases, leaving 0 bases not matched to a gene. CDR3 sequence reads: CASSVGLAGGEQYF. The CDR3 nucleotides read TGTGCCAGCAGCGTGGGACTAGCGGGAGGGGAGCAGTACTTC.

V usage is TRBV2 and J usage is TRBJ1-5; 8 bases agree with TRBD1. The CDR3 totals 15 residues. The germline gives CDR1 SNHLY, CDR2 FYNNEI. J lost 5 bases, V lost 7 bases, and 10 bases had no gene match. CDR3 coding DNA: TGTGCCAGCACCCTTGGGACAGGCGGCTATCAGCCCCAGCATTTT. Translating gives CASTLGTGGYQPQHF. Full variable domain (missing parts from reference TRBV2 and TRBJ1-5): EPEVTQTPSHQVTQMGQEVILRCVPISNHLYFYWYRQILGQKVEFLVSFYNNEISEKSEIFDDQFSVERPDGSNFTLKIRSTKLEDSAMYFCASTLGTGGYQPQHFGDGTRLSIL.

The chain combines TRBV19 with TRBJ1-5; 9 bases agree with TRBD1. V was clipped by 6 bases and J by 4 bases; unmatched bases: 13. From germline, CDR1 is LNHDA and CDR2 SQIVND (reference sequence). This CDR3 contains 17 residues. The CDR3 DNA sequence: TGTGCCAGTAGCTCGCCCCGGGACAGGGTCCGGAATCAGCCCCAGCATTTT. It translates to CASSSPRDRVRNQPQHF. The entire variable domain, with the rest obtained from reference TRBV19 and TRBJ1-5, is as follows: DGGITQSPKYLFRKEGQNVTLSCEQNLNHDAMYWYRQDPGQGLRLIYYSQIVNDFQKGDIAEGYSVSREKKESFPLTVTSAQKNPTAFYLCASSSPRDRVRNQPQHFGDGTRLSIL.

This sequence joins TRBV9 and TRBJ2-7, with a possible D match to TRBD2 (5 bases). The germline V gene encodes CDR1 SGDLS and CDR2 YYNGEE. This CDR3 comprises 14 residues. Trimming left V 4 bases short and J 6 bases short, with 17 bases between. As DNA, the CDR3 is TGTGCCAGCAGCCCTAGGACTGTTACCTCCGAGCAGTACTTC. Translated: CASSPRTVTSEQYF. The full variable domain, in which reference TRBV9 and TRBJ2-7 provide the parts outside the CDR3, is DSGVTQTPKHLITATGQRVTLRCSPRSGDLSVYWYQQSLDQGLQFLIQYYNGEERAKGNILERFSAQQFPDLHSELNLSSLELGDSALYFCASSPRTVTSEQYFGPGTRLTVT.

The chain recombines TRBV6-5 with TRBJ2-5; 9 bases are shared with TRBD1. This CDR3 has 15 amino acids. Trimming took 6 bases from V and 0 from J; bases not matched to a gene: 5. Germline-derived CDR1 and CDR2 are MNHEY and SVGAGI. CDR3: CASSKDRGNQETQYF. For the CDR3, the DNA is TGTGCCAGCAGCAAGGACAGGGGAAACCAAGAGACCCAGTACTTC.

This chain links TRBV5-6 with TRBJ2-2; 7 bases align to TRBD1. Germline V CDR1 and CDR2: SGHDT, YYEEEE. After removal of 4 bases from V and 0 bases from J, the junction contained 3 bases not matched to a gene. CDR3 length equals 15 residues. CDR3 in amino acids: CASSEGTANTGELFF. In DNA, the CDR3 is TGTGCCAGCAGCGAAGGGACAGCGAACACCGGGGAGCTGTTTTTT.

The CDR3 DNA is TGTGCCAGCAGCACGGGAGGCCCAGATACGCAGTATTTT. Translated: CASSTGGPDTQYF. This chain connects TRBV11-3 to TRBJ2-3, with 7 bases aligning to TRBD2. This CDR3 region has 13 residues. Germline V CDR1 and CDR2: SGHNT, YENEEA. Trimming took 5 bases from V and 4 from J; bases not matched to a gene: 3.

CDR3 coding DNA: TGTGCCAGCAGGGCCGGGGATACGGCTTTCTTT. Translation gives CASRAGDTAFF. The V call is TRBV12-3 or TRBV12-4, the J call TRBJ1-1; D ambiguous. CDR3 length: 11 amino acids. V was cut by 6 bases and J by 11 bases, with 13 bases left in between.

V usage is TRBV4-1 and J usage is TRBJ1-3, with D possibly being TRBD1 (6 bases). Germline loops: CDR1 MGHRA, CDR2 YSYEKL. The CDR3 sequence is 18 residues long. The V end was cut by 1 base, the J end by 0 bases, with 16 bases between. The CDR3 DNA is TGCGCCAGCAGCCAAGGCCCCCTCGGGACAAACTCTGGAAACACCATATATTTT. It codes for CASSQGPLGTNSGNTIYF.

The chain is built from TRBV19 and TRBJ2-1, with TRBD2 matching over 12 bases. V lost 2 bases and J lost 6; bases outside the gene matches: 11. CDR3 size: 18 residues. From germline, CDR1 is LNHDA and CDR2 SQIVND (reference sequence). The CDR3 region has the DNA TGTGCCAGTAGTATATGGGAATTGACTAGCGGGAGTTCCAATGAGCAGTTCTTC. Protein sequence: CASSIWELTSGSSNEQFF.

The chain recombines TRBV10-3 with TRBJ2-2; 14 bases are shared with TRBD2. Trimming at V came to 3 bases and at J to 6 bases, leaving 9 bases not matched to a gene. The CDR3 covers 18 residues. From germline, CDR1 is ENHRY and CDR2 SYGVKD. CDR3 nucleotides: TGTGCCATCAGTGAACCGGGACTAGCGGGAGTAGCGGCCGGGGAGCTGTTTTTT. Encoded protein: CAISEPGLAGVAAGELFF.

The gene calls are TRBV3-1 (or the pseudogene TRBV3-2) and TRBJ2-7; 7 bases agree with TRBD2. Germline loops: CDR1 LGHDT, CDR2 YNNKEL (reference sequence). This CDR3 is built from 12 residues. V lost 4 bases to trimming and J lost 6 bases; unmatched junction nucleotides: 3. The CDR3 region has the DNA TGTGCCAGCAGCCCCTGGGAGGGCGAGCAGTACTTC. This translates into CASSPWEGEQYF.

This clone has a handful of counts. The chain combines TRBV7-9 with TRBJ2-7, with TRBD1 identical over 8 bases. V dropped 4 bases and J dropped 7; count of bases not matched to a gene: 12. Germline-derived CDR1 and CDR2 are SEHNR and FQNEAQ (reference sequence). CDR3 length: 15 amino acids. DNA of the CDR3: TGTGCCAGCAGCTCGCGGACAGGGCGAAATGGTGAGCAGTACTTC. Translated, it gives CASSSRTGRNGEQYF.

The chain recombines TRBV14 with TRBJ2-1, with D possibly matching TRBD2 (6 bases). With 4 bases removed from V and 7 bases from J, the gap between germline ends came to 14 bases. CDR1 is SGHDN, CDR2 FVKESK, per germline. The CDR3 has 14 amino acids. The CDR3 sequence: CASSPEGSGNEQFF. In DNA, the CDR3 is TGTGCCAGCAGCCCCGAGGGGAGCGGGAATGAGCAGTTCTTC.

This sequence joins TRBV5-1 and TRBJ2-3, with 7 bases that match TRBD1. Germline loops: CDR1 SGHRS, CDR2 YFSETQ. The CDR3 totals 15 residues. V lost 3 bases and J lost 2; bases outside the gene matches: 6. The CDR3 reads CASSSSGTVTDTQYF. The CDR3 DNA reads as TGCGCCAGCAGCTCCTCCGGGACAGTCACAGATACGCAGTATTTT.

V and J are TRBV20-1 and TRBJ2-3; TRBD2 agrees at 9 bases. Germline CDR1 DFQATT, CDR2 SNEGSKA (reference sequence). Losses at the gene ends were 3 bases for V and 4 bases for J; bases not matched to a gene: 5. The CDR3 contains 14 residues. The DNA for the CDR3 is TGCAGTGCTAGTAGCGGGAGATTTCCAGATACGCAGTATTTT. It codes for CSASSGRFPDTQYF.